This TCR beta chain was recovered during a study of cytomegalovirus exposure and HLA in healthy donors. Researchers ran the PCR with 60 Vbeta and 13 Jbeta primers. Measured with immunoSEQ multiplex PCR; TCRdb has only the in-frame clones, and not every one. Of fewer than 200,000 clones detected, over 65% appear once; the ten largest clones hold around 3.6%. J lost 10 bases, V lost 2 bases, and 12 bases had no gene match. Per germline, CDR1 SGDLS and CDR2 YYNGEE. CDR3 length: 17 residues. This receptor was taken from a middle-aged man in good health and CMV-seropositive. The V gene is TRBV9, the J gene TRBJ1-6; 10 bases match TRBD1. Sequencing used PBMCs. The CDR3 here is CASSVFPGQGRDSPLHF. The CDR3 DNA reads TGTGCCAGCAGCGTCTTTCCGGGACAGGGGAGGGACTCACCCCTCCACTTT. Combining the CDR3 with reference TRBV9 and TRBJ1-6 gives the whole variable domain DSGVTQTPKHLITATGQRVTLRCSPRSGDLSVYWYQQSLDQGLQFLIQYYNGEERAKGNILERFSAQQFPDLHSELNLSSLELGDSALYFCASSVFPGQGRDSPLHFGNGTRLTVT.